This T cell receptor beta chain stems from a study of PD-1 blockade in classical Hodgkin lymphoma. Some clones are missing from TCRdb's copy, which holds only in-frame ones; the method was immunoSEQ multiplex PCR. The sample gives more than 90,000 clones, roughly 76% of which show up once; around 15% is in the top ten. Brentuximab vedotin exposure varied among the patients, all of whom had relapsed after autologous stem cell transplantation. With respect to this clone: Germline and junction disagree at one end, which may indicate a read error.

The CDR3 consists of 14 residues. CDR1 is SGHDN and CDR2 is FVKESK in the germline V gene. The clonotype originates from a human donor with classical Hodgkin lymphoma. This sample comprised peripheral blood mononuclear cells (PBMCs), obtained before the second cycle of nivolumab. This rearrangement joins TRBV14 to TRBJ2-7; perhaps TRBD1 as D (6 bases). In DNA form, the CDR3 reads TGTGCCAGCAGCCCTCACAGGGTTGGTATAGGGATGGACTTC. It codes for CASSPHRVGIGMDF.